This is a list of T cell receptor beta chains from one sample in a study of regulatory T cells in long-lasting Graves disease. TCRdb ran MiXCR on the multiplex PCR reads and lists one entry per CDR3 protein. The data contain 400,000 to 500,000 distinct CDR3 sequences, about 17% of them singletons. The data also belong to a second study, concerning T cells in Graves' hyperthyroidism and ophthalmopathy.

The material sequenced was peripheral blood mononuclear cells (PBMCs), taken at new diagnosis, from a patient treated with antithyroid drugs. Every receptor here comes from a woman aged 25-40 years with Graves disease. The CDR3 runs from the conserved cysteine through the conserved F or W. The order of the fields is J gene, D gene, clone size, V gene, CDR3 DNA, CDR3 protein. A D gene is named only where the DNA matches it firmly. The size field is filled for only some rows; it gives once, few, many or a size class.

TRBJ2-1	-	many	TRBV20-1	TGCAGTGCTAGGGGATATCGCTCCTACAATGAGCAGTTCTTC	CSARGYRSYNEQFF
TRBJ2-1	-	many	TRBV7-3	TGTGCCAGCAGCTTAACAGGGAACAATGAGCAGTTCTTC	CASSLTGNNEQFF
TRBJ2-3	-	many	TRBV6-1	TGTGCCGGCAGGACCCTTGCTAGCGCAACTAGCACAGATACGCAGTATTTT	CAGRTLASATSTDTQYF
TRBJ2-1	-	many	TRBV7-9	TGTGCCAGCGCGGAGGGCCCCTACAATGAGCAGTTCTTC	CASAEGPYNEQFF
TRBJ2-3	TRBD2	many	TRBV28	TGTGCCAGCAGCGTTAGCGGGAGGGTTGAAGATACGCAGTATTTT	CASSVSGRVEDTQYF
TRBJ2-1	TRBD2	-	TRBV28	TGTGCCAGCAGTTTACAGGCTAGCGGGCCCTACAATGAGCAGTTCTTC	CASSLQASGPYNEQFF
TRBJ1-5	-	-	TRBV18	TGTGCCAGCTCACTTAACCTAGTACAGGGTAATAATCAGCCCCAGCATTTT	CASSLNLVQGNNQPQHF
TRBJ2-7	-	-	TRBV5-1	TGCGCCAGCAGCTTGGCCTGGCAGTCCTACGAGCAGTACTTC	CASSLAWQSYEQYF
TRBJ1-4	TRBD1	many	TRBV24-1	TGTGCCACCAGTGCCGCAGGGGGAACTAATGAAAAACTGTTTTTT	CATSAAGGTNEKLFF
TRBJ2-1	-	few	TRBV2	TGTGCCAGCAATGGGGGGCTCGAGCAGTTCTTC	CASNGGLEQFF
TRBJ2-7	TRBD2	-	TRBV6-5	TGTGCCAGCAGTTACATTGGCCTAGCGGGAGAGAACTCCTACGAGCAGTACTTC	CASSYIGLAGENSYEQYF
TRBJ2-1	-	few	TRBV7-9	TGTGCCAGCAGCTCCATAATAATGGGACCCGGGACCGATAAGAGCAATGAGCAGTTCTTC	CASSSIIMGPGTDKSNEQFF
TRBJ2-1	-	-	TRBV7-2	TGTGCCAGCAGCTTATATGTCAGTAGCTCCTACAATGAGCAGTTCTTC	CASSLYVSSSYNEQFF
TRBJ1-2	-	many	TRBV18	TGTGCCAGCTCACCGCGAAGTACGAACTATGGCTACACCTTC	CASSPRSTNYGYTF
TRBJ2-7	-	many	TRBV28	TGTGCCAGCAGTTTGATCACAGGGAGTTACCAGCAGTACTTC	CASSLITGSYQQYF
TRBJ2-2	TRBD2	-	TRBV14	TGTGCCAGCAGCCAAGTTTTTAGACTAGCGGGAGTCCGAGGCGGGGAGCTGTTTTTT	CASSQVFRLAGVRGGELFF
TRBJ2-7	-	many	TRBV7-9	TGTGCCAGCAGCTTTGACAGATCTAGCTCCTACGAGCAGTACTTC	CASSFDRSSSYEQYF
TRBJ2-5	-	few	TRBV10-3	TGTGCCATCAGTGAGTCGGGCGGGAACCAAGAGACCCAGTACTTC	CAISESGGNQETQYF
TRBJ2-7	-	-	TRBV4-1	TGCGCCAGCAGCGATCCAGTGACAGGCTCCTACGAGCAGTACTTC	CASSDPVTGSYEQYF
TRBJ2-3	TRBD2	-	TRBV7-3	TGTGCCAGCAGCTTTTCCGTAACCGGGACTAACACAGATACGCAGTATTTT	CASSFSVTGTNTDTQYF
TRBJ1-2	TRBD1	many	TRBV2	TGTGCCAGCAGTGCTACAGGGGGCAGGGGCTATGGCTACACCTTC	CASSATGGRGYGYTF
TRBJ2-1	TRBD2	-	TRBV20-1	TGCAGTGCTAGCCCCCCGGGACTAGCGGTTTACAATGAGCAGTTCTTC	CSASPPGLAVYNEQFF
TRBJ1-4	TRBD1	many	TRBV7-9	TGTGCCAGCAGCTTAGATAGACAGGGGAAGCTGTTTTTT	CASSLDRQGKLFF
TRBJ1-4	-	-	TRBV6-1	TGTGCCAGCAGCGAAGCCCGGGGGTTTAGTAATGAAAAACTGTTTTTT	CASSEARGFSNEKLFF
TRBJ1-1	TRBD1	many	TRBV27	TGTGCCAGCAGTTTACCGGGACCGGGACAGGGCGAAGCTTTCTTT	CASSLPGPGQGEAFF
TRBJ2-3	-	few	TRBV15	TGTGCCACCAGCAGAGATCGTGAGGCTACGCAGTATTTT	CATSRDREATQYF
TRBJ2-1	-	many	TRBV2	TGTGCCAGCAGTACAGGCTACAATGAGCAGTTCTTC	CASSTGYNEQFF
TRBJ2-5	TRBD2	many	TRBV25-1	TGTGCCAGCAGTCCTAGAGCGGGAGTAGTTAGGGAGACCCAGTACTTC	CASSPRAGVVRETQYF
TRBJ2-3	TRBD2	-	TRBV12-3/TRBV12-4	TGTGCCAGCAGTTTCTCCCTCGAAGCGGGAGGGGCAGATACGCAGTATTTT	CASSFSLEAGGADTQYF
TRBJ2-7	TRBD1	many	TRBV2	TGTGCCAGCAGAGACCGGGACAGCTCCTACGAGCAGTACTTC	CASRDRDSSYEQYF
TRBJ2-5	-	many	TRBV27	TGTGCCAGCGGCAACACGCAAGAGACCCAGTACTTC	CASGNTQETQYF
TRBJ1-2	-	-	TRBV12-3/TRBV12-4	TGTGCAGCTGGAACTAACTATGGCTACACCTTC	CAAGTNYGYTF
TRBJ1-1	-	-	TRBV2	TGTGCCAGCAGCTTTAACATGAACACTGAAGCTTTCTTT	CASSFNMNTEAFF
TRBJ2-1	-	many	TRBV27	TGTGCCAGCAGTTCGACGCTAGCAACTGAGCAGTTCTTC	CASSSTLATEQFF
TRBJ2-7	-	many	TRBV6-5	TGTGCCAGCAGTTACGATCTCTACGAGCAGTACTTC	CASSYDLYEQYF
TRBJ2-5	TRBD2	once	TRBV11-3	TGTGCCAGCAGCACCACCCATAGCACTAGCGGGAGGTTAGAGACCCAGTACTTC	CASSTTHSTSGRLETQYF
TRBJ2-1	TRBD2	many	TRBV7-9	TGTGCCAGCAGCCTTACCGGGACTAGCGCGAATGAGCAGTTCTTC	CASSLTGTSANEQFF
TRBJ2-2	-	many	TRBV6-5	TGTGCCAGCAGTTACTTCTGGGGGATTGGCAGCACCGGGGAGCTGTTTTTT	CASSYFWGIGSTGELFF
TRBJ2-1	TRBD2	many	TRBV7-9	TGTGCCAGCAGCTTAATCGGGGGGGAGCAGTTCTTC	CASSLIGGEQFF
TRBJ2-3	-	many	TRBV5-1	TGTGCCAGCAGCAGTACTAGCTCCTCGCGCACAGATACGCAGTATTTT	CASSSTSSSRTDTQYF
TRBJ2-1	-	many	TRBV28	TGTGCCAGCAGTTTGGGGGACCCCTACAATGAGCAGTTCTTC	CASSLGDPYNEQFF
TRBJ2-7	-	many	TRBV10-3	TGTGCCACCCTGGGGGATCGGGCCTACGAGCAGTACTTC	CATLGDRAYEQYF
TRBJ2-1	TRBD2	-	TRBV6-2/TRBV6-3	TGTGCCAGCAGATCTCCGGGACTAGGGTACAATAAGCAGTTCTTC	CASRSPGLGYNKQFF
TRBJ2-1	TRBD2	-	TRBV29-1	TGCAGCGCCGCCCCCGGGACTAGCGGGTACAATGAGCAGTTCTTC	CSAAPGTSGYNEQFF
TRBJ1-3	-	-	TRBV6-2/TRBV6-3	TGTGCCAGCAGTTCGTTCGGAAACACCATATATTTT	CASSSFGNTIYF
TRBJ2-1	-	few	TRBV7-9	TGTGCCAGCAGCTTAGGTTCGACAGGACTGAGCTCCTACAATGAGCAGTTCTTC	CASSLGSTGLSSYNEQFF
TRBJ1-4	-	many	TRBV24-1	TGTGCCACCAGTGCCAATTACGGGGGCGCCGAAAAACTGTTTTTT	CATSANYGGAEKLFF
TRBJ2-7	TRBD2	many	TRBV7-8	TGTGCCAGCAGTTTGCCGGGACTAGCGGGAGTTGAGCAGTACTTC	CASSLPGLAGVEQYF
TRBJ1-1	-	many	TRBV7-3	TGTGCCAGCAGCCCGGGACTTTTGAACACTGAAGCTTTCTTT	CASSPGLLNTEAFF